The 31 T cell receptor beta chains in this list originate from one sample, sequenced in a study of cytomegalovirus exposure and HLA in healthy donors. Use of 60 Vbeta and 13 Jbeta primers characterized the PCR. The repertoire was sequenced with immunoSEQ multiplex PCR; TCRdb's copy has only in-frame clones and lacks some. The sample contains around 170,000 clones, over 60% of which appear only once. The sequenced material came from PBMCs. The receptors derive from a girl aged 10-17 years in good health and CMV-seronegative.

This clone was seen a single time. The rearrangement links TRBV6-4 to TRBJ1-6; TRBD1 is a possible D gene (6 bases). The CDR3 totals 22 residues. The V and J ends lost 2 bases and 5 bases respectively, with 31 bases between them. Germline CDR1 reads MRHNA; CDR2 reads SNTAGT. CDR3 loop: CASSDPGRTAYPRALDNSPLHF. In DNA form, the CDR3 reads TGTGCCAGCAGTGACCCTGGTAGGACAGCTTATCCCCGAGCGTTAGATAATTCACCCCTCCACTTT.

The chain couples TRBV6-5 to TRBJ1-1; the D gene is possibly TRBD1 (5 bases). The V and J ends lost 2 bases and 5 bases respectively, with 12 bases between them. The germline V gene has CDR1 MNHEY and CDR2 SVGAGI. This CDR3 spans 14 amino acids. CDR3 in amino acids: CASSYSTGHTEAFF. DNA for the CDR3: TGTGCCAGCAGTTACAGTACAGGTCATACTGAAGCTTTCTTT.

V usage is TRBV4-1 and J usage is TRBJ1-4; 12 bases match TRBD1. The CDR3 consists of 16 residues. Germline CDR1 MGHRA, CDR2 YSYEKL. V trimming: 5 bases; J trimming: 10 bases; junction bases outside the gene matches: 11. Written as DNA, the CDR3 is TGCGCCAGCAGCGACCACTCCGGGACAGGGGGCGGAAAACTGTTTTTT. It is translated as CASSDHSGTGGGKLFF.

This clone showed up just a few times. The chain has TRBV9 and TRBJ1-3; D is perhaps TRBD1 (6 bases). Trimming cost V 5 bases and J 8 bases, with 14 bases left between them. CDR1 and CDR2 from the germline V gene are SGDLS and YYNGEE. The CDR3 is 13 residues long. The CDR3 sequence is CASRTGYQDTIYF. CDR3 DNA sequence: TGTGCCAGCAGAACAGGGTATCAAGACACCATATATTTT.

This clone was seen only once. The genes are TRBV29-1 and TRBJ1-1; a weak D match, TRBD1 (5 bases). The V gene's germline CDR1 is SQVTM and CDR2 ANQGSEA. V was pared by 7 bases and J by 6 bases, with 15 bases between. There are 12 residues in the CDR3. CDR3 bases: TGCAGCGGCAGGGTTACCAGCTCTGAAGCTTTCTTT. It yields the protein CSGRVTSSEAFF.

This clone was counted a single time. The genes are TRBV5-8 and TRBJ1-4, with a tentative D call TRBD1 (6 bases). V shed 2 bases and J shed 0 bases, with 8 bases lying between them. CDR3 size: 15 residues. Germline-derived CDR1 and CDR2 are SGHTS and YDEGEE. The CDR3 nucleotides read TGTGCCAGCAGCTTCAGGGGTGCAACTAATGAAAAACTGTTTTTT. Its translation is CASSFRGATNEKLFF.

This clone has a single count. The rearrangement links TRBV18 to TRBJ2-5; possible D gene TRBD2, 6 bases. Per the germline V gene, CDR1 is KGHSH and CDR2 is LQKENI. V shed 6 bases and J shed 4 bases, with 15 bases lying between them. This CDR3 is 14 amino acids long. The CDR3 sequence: CASSSGLPAETQYF. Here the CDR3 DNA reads TGTGCCAGCTCTTCCGGACTACCCGCAGAGACCCAGTACTTC.

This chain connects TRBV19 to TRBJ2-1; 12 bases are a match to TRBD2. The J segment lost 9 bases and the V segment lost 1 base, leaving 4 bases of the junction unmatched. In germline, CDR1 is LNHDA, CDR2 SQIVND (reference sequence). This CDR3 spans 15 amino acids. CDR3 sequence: CASSIVTSGGGEQFF. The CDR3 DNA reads TGTGCCAGTAGTATAGTGACTAGCGGGGGTGGTGAGCAGTTCTTC.

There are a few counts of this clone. The CDR3 region is CSVAPQEGNTEAFF. The CDR3 DNA reads TGCAGCGTTGCCCCCCAAGAGGGGAACACTGAAGCTTTCTTT. The genes are TRBV29-1 and TRBJ1-1; D uncertain. The V gene's germline CDR1 is SQVTM and CDR2 ANQGSEA. Trimming removed 4 bases from V and 1 base from J, with 13 bases in between. This CDR3 region has 14 residues.

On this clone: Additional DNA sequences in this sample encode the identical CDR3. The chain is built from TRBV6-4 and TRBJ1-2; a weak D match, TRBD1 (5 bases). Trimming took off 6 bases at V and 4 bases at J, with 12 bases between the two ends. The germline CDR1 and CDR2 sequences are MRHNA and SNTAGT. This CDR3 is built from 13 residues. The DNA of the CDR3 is TGTGCCAGCAGCTCTGACAGTCGCTATGGCTACACCTTC. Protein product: CASSSDSRYGYTF.

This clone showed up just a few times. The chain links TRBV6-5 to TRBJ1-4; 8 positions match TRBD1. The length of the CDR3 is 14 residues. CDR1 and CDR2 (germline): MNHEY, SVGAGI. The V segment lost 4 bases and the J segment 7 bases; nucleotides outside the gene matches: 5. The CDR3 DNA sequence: TGTGCCAGCAGTTCGGACAGGGTTGGTGAAAAACTGTTTTTT. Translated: CASSSDRVGEKLFF.

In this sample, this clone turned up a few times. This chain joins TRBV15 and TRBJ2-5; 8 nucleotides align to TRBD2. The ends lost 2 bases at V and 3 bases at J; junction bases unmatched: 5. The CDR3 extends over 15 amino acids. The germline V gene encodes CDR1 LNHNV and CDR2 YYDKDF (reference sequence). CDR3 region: CATSRSFSGEETQYF. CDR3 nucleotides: TGTGCCACCAGCAGATCCTTTAGCGGGGAAGAGACCCAGTACTTC.

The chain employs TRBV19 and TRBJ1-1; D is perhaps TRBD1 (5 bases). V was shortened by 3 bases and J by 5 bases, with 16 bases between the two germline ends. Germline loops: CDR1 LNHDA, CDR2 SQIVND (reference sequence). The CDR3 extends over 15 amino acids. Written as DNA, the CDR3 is TGTGCCAGTAGTATTAGGGAGGCAGGGTGGACTGAAGCTTTCTTT. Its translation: CASSIREAGWTEAFF.

CDR3 DNA: TGTGCCAGCAGCGCGGGACAGAGCGGGGAGACCCAGTACTTC. Translation: CASSAGQSGETQYF. The chain couples TRBV5-5 to TRBJ2-5; TRBD1 might be the D (7 bases). V was cut by 4 bases and J by 5 bases, with 15 bases left in between. This CDR3 is built from 14 residues. CDR1 is SGHKS and CDR2 is YYEKEE in the germline V gene (reference sequence).

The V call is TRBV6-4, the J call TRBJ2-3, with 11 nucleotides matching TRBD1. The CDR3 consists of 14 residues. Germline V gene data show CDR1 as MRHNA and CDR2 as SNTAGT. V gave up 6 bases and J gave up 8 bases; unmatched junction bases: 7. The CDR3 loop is CASSYGQGAPTQYF. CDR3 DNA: TGTGCCAGCAGCTACGGACAGGGGGCGCCTACGCAGTATTTT.

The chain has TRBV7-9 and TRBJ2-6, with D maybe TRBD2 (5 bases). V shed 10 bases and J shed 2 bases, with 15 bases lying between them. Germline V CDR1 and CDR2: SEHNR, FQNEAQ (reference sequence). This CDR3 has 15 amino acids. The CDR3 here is CATLRGGTGANVLTF. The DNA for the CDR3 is TGTGCCACCCTTCGGGGTGGAACTGGGGCCAACGTCCTGACTTTC.

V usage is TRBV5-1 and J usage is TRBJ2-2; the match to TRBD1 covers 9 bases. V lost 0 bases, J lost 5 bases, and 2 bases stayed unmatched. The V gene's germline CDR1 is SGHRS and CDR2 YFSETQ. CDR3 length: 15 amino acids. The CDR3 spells CASSLDRGPTGELFF. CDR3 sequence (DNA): TGCGCCAGCAGCTTGGACAGGGGGCCTACCGGGGAGCTGTTTTTT.

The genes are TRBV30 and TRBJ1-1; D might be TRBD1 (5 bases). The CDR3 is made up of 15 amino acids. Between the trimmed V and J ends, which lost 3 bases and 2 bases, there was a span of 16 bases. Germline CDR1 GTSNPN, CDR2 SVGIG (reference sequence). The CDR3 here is CAWSYLWGVNTEAFF. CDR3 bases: TGTGCCTGGAGCTATCTGTGGGGGGTTAACACTGAAGCTTTCTTT.

The CDR3 loop reads CASSVGLAGPETQYF. As DNA, the CDR3 is TGTGCCAGCAGTGTCGGACTAGCGGGGCCAGAGACCCAGTACTTC. The chain recombines TRBV6-4 with TRBJ2-5, with TRBD2 matching over 12 bases. Trimming took 4 bases from V and 4 from J; bases not matched to a gene: 4. CDR1 MRHNA and CDR2 SNTAGT come from the germline V gene. The CDR3 is 15 residues long.

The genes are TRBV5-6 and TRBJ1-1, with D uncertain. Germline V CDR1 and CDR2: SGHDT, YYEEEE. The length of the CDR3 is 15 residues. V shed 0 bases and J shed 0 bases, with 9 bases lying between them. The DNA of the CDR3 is TGTGCCAGCAGCTTGGCCGGGGTAATGAACACTGAAGCTTTCTTT. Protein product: CASSLAGVMNTEAFF.

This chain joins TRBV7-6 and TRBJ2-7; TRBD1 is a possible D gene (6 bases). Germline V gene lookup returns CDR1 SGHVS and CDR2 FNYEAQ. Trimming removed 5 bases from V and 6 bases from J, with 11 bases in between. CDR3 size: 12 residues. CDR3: CASSATGSEQYF. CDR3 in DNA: TGTGCCAGCAGCGCGACAGGTTCCGAGCAGTACTTC.

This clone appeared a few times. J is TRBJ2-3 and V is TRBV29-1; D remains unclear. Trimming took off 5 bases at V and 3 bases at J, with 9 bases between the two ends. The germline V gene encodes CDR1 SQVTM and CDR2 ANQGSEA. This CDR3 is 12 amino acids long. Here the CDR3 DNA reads TGCAGCGTTCTCCCCCTGACAGATACGCAGTATTTT. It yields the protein CSVLPLTDTQYF.

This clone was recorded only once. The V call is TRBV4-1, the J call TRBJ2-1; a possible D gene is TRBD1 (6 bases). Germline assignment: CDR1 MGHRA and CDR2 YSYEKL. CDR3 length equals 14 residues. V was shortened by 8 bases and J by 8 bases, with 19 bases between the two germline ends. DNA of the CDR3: TGCGCCAGCCAGCCGGGACAAAATATAGATGAGCAGTTCTTC. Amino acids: CASQPGQNIDEQFF.

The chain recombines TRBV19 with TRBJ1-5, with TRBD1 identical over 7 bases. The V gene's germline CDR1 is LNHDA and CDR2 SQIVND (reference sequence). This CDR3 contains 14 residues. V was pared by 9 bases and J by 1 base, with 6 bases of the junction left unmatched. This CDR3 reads CARKGQASNQPQHF. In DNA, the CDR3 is TGTGCCAGAAAAGGACAGGCCAGCAATCAGCCCCAGCATTTT.

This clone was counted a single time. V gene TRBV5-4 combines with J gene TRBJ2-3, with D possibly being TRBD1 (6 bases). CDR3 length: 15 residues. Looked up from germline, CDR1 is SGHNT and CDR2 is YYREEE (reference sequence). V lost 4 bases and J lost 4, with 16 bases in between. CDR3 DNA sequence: TGTGCCAGCAGCCGCGGTGGGGGCCCCGCAGATACGCAGTATTTT. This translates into CASSRGGGPADTQYF.

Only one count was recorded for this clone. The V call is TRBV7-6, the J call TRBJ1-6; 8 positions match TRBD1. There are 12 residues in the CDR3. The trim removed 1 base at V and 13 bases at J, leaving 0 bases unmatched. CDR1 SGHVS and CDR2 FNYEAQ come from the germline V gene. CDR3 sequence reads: CASSLDRGPLHF. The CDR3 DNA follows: TGTGCCAGCAGCTTAGACAGGGGGCCCCTCCACTTT.

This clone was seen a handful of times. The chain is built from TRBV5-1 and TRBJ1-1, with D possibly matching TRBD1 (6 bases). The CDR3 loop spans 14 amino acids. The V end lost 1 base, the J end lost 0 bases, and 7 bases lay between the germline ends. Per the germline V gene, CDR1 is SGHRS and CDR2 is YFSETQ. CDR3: CASSLTGLNTEAFF. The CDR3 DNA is TGCGCCAGCAGCTTGACAGGGTTGAACACTGAAGCTTTCTTT. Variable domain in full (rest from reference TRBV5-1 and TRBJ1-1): KAGVTQTPRYLIKTRGQQVTLSCSPISGHRSVSWYQQTPGQGLQFLFEYFSETQRNKGNFPGRFSGRQFSNSRSEMNVSTLELGDSALYLCASSLTGLNTEAFFGQGTRLTVV.

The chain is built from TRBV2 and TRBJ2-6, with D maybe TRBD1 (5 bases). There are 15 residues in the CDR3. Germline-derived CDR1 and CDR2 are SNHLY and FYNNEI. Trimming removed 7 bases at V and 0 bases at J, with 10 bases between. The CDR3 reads CASKWGYSGANVLTF. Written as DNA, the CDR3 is TGTGCCAGCAAATGGGGCTACTCTGGGGCCAACGTCCTGACTTTC.

The CDR3 nucleotides read TGTGCCAGCAGCTTAGACCCTAGCGGGGGGGCGCAATTAAGGAATGAGCAGTTCTTC. It codes for CASSLDPSGGAQLRNEQFF. The chain recombines TRBV7-9 with TRBJ2-1, with 12 bases fitting TRBD2. Losses at the gene ends were 1 base for V and 7 bases for J; bases not matched to a gene: 14. The CDR3 has 19 residues. Germline V gene sequence: CDR1 SEHNR, CDR2 FQNEAQ (reference sequence).

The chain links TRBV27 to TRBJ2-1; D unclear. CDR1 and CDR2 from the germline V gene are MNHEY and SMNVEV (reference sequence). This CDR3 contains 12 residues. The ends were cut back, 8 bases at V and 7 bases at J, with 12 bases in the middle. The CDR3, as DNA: TGTGCCAGCGGCCCCTGGGCGAATGAGCAGTTCTTC. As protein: CASGPWANEQFF.

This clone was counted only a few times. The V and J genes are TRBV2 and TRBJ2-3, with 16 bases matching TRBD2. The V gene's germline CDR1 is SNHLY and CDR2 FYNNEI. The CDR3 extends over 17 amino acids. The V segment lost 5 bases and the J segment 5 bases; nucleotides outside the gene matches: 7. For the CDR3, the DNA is TGTGCCAGCAGTCTGGGACTAGCGGGGGGGCAGGGAGATACGCAGTATTTT. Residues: CASSLGLAGGQGDTQYF.